This T cell receptor beta chain was documented in a study of T cell repertoires in cytomegalovirus infection. Study information: Both CMV infection and a matching HLA type were indicated by public TCR beta signatures.

TCRdb processed the reads anew with MiXCR; each CDR3 protein has one entry. The data hold some 270,000 distinct CDR3 sequences, with less than 25% observed a single time. As concerns this clonotype: As yet, its antigen is unknown.

Trimming left V 2 bases short and J 2 bases short, with 9 bases between. The germline V gene encodes CDR1 KGHSH and CDR2 LQKENI. The CDR3 length is 14 residues. This sequence joins TRBV18 and TRBJ1-2; D might be TRBD1 (5 bases). Sequencing was performed on cultured PBMCs, taken from culture after CMV antigen stimulation. The TCR was taken from a human donor in good health (CMV status not recorded). Some clones in this sample may be carry-over from other donors' samples. CDR3 coding DNA: TGTGCCAGCTCACCAGAGGGGACCAACTATGGCTACACCTTC. It specifies CASSPEGTNYGYTF.